The following is a T cell receptor beta chain sequence with its context. Clones were sequenced by immunoSEQ multiplex PCR, and TCRdb holds only the in-frame ones, with some missing. This sample has 350,000 to 550,000 clones, with roughly nine tenths found just once. The entry originates in a study of Ad26.COV2.S vaccination and SARS-CoV-2 variants. Germline CDR1 is SGHRS and CDR2 is YFSETQ. Trimming pared 2 bases from V and 2 bases from J, leaving 8 bases between. The length of the CDR3 is 13 residues. Treatment specified: 19 received Ad26.COV2.S at low or high dose, single or two shots; 5 received placebo; per-sample allocation not given. Vaccine and placebo recipients were sampled on day 63 after the first injection.

This specimen was peripheral blood, taken in a trial of Ad26.COV2.S vaccine versus placebo. The V gene is TRBV5-1, the J gene TRBJ2-7, with D possibly TRBD1 on 5 matching bases. The clonotype was recovered from a person aged 18-65 years who received the Ad26.COV2.S COVID-19 vaccine or a placebo. This CDR3 is CASSFQGTYEQYF. CDR3 in DNA: TGCGCCAGCAGCTTCCAGGGAACCTACGAGCAGTACTTC.